The clone carrying this TCR beta chain was recorded many times. In the authors' methods: Cell counts per sample came from amplifying reference gene primers. Clones were read by immunoSEQ multiplex PCR, and TCRdb kept only the in-frame ones, dropping some. Clone size and the V and J calls come from that table; the DNA yielded D and trimming. The sample lists about 130,000 clones, 60% to 75% occurring once. The data are from a study of blood T cell repertoires in COVID-19. Study details: The United States, Italy and Spain were the sources of the acute and convalescent COVID-19 samples.

The germline V gene has CDR1 MDHEN and CDR2 SYDVKM. The CDR3 has 14 amino acids. Trimming stripped 5 bases from V and 4 bases from J, with 14 bases between. V usage is TRBV28 and J usage is TRBJ1-1; D is perhaps TRBD1 (5 bases). Sequencing was carried out using peripheral blood. The TCR comes from a woman in her 70s with acute or convalescent COVID-19. DNA of the CDR3: TGTGCCAGCAGTGGTGGGGGGATGTCCACTGAAGCTTTCTTT. Its translation is CASSGGGMSTEAFF.